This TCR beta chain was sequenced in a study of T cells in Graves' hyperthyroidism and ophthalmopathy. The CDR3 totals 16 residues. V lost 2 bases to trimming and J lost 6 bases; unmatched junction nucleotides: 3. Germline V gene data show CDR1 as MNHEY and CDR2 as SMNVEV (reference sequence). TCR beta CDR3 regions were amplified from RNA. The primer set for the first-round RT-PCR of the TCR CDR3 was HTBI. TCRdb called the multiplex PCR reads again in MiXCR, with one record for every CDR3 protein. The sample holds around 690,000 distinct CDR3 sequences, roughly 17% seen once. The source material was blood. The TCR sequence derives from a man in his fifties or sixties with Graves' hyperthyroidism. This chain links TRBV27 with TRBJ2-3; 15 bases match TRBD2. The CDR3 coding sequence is TGTGCCAGCAGTTTAGGACTAGCGGGAGGGTACGATACGCAGTATTTT. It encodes CASSLGLAGGYDTQYF.